These T cell receptor beta chains were read from a single sample in a study of CD8 T cells in Susac syndrome. TCRdb analysed the immunoSEQ multiplex PCR reads with MiXCR anew, one entry per CDR3 protein. The sample shows a few hundred thousand distinct CDR3 sequences, roughly 93% of them seen only once. Sequenced material: CD4+ T cells from PBMCs. The receptors were sampled from a human donor with Susac syndrome. Both conserved end residues are part of each CDR3. D genes are given only for firm matches. Clone size is not always given. Where it is, it says once, few, many or a class for expanded clones.

D: TRBD2; size: .; J: TRBJ2-3; V: TRBV5-4; CDR3: CASSFRVGGVGTDTQYF; DNA: TGTGCCAGCAGCTTCCGGGTTGGGGGGGTCGGCACAGATACGCAGTATTTT
D: .; size: .; J: TRBJ2-5; V: TRBV20-1; CDR3: CSAGPQRTQYF; DNA: TGCAGTGCTGGCCCCCAGAGGACCCAGTACTTC
D: TRBD2; size: .; J: TRBJ2-1; V: TRBV4-2; CDR3: CASSQDAAGTYNEQFF; DNA: TGTGCCAGCAGCCAAGATGCAGCGGGAACCTACAATGAGCAGTTCTTC
D: .; size: .; J: TRBJ2-1; V: TRBV2; CDR3: CASSVEGRQFF; DNA: TGTGCCAGCAGTGTTGAGGGACGGCAGTTCTTC
D: .; size: once; J: TRBJ2-7; V: TRBV7-9; CDR3: CASSTEGREQYF; DNA: TGTGCCAGCAGTACCGAGGGTCGCGAGCAGTACTTC
D: TRBD2; size: .; J: TRBJ2-1; V: TRBV27; CDR3: CASSYLTSGGADEQFF; DNA: TGTGCCAGCAGTTACCTGACTAGCGGGGGGGCAGATGAGCAGTTCTTC
D: .; size: .; J: TRBJ1-2; V: TRBV18; CDR3: CASSGLSYGYTF; DNA: TGTGCCAGCTCAGGACTTTCCTATGGCTACACCTTC
D: .; size: .; J: TRBJ1-3; V: TRBV20-1; CDR3: CSAMDWSSGNTIYF; DNA: TGCAGTGCCATGGACTGGAGCTCTGGAAACACCATATATTTT
D: .; size: .; J: TRBJ1-2; V: TRBV3-1; CDR3: CASSQVGDGRSYTF; DNA: TGTGCCAGCAGCCAAGTTGGGGACGGACGGAGCTACACCTTC
D: .; size: .; J: TRBJ2-1; V: TRBV24-1; CDR3: CATSDFRRNKNEQFF; DNA: TGTGCCACCAGTGATTTCCGACGCAACAAGAATGAGCAGTTCTTC
D: .; size: .; J: TRBJ1-5; V: TRBV6-1; CDR3: CAAREVGNQPQHF; DNA: TGTGCCGCCCGGGAGGTCGGCAATCAGCCCCAGCATTTT
D: .; size: .; J: TRBJ2-5; V: TRBV2; CDR3: CATTPEKTQTQYF; DNA: TGTGCCACCACACCGGAAAAAACCCAGACCCAGTACTTC
D: .; size: .; J: TRBJ2-5; V: TRBV18; CDR3: CASSILGLHYQETQYF; DNA: TGTGCCAGCTCAATCCTGGGGCTACATTACCAAGAGACCCAGTACTTC
D: TRBD2; size: .; J: TRBJ2-1; V: TRBV4-3; CDR3: CASSLSGGGDPKYNEQFF; DNA: TGCGCCAGCAGCCTTTCCGGGGGAGGGGACCCTAAATACAATGAGCAGTTCTTC
D: .; size: .; J: TRBJ1-1; V: TRBV29-1; CDR3: CSVDFTGMNTEAFF; DNA: TGCAGCGTTGATTTTACTGGCATGAACACTGAAGCTTTCTTT
D: TRBD1; size: .; J: TRBJ1-2; V: TRBV6-5; CDR3: CASWKGTGVHGYTF; DNA: TGTGCCAGCTGGAAAGGGACAGGGGTTCATGGCTACACCTTC
D: .; size: once; J: TRBJ1-5; V: TRBV28; CDR3: CASSSFDQPQHF; DNA: TGTGCCAGCAGCTCATTTGATCAGCCCCAGCATTTT
D: .; size: .; J: TRBJ2-1; V: TRBV24-1; CDR3: CATSDSGTFNEQFF; DNA: TGTGCCACCAGTGATTCCGGGACCTTCAACGAGCAGTTCTTC
D: .; size: .; J: TRBJ1-1; V: TRBV20-1; CDR3: CSAGAGAETEAFF; DNA: TGCAGTGCTGGGGCCGGGGCCGAGACTGAAGCTTTCTTT
D: .; size: few; J: TRBJ2-3; V: TRBV5-4; CDR3: CASSLGAGATDTQYF; DNA: TGTGCCAGCAGCTTGGGCGCTGGGGCCACAGATACGCAGTATTTT
D: .; size: .; J: TRBJ1-2; V: TRBV12-3/TRBV12-4; CDR3: CASSRLKSRGYTF; DNA: TGTGCCAGCAGCCGCCTTAAATCTCGTGGCTACACCTTC
D: .; size: .; J: TRBJ1-2; V: TRBV20-1; CDR3: CSARALGGDGGYTF; DNA: TGCAGTGCTAGAGCTTTAGGCGGTGACGGGGGCTACACCTTC
D: TRBD2; size: .; J: TRBJ2-7; V: TRBV9; CDR3: CASSVGLGSYEQYF; DNA: TGTGCCAGCAGCGTCGGACTAGGGTCCTACGAGCAGTACTTC
D: .; size: .; J: TRBJ1-4; V: TRBV5-1; CDR3: CASSTAGGEKLFF; DNA: TGCGCCAGCAGCACGGCGGGGGGTGAAAAACTGTTTTTT
D: .; size: .; J: TRBJ1-6; V: TRBV9; CDR3: CASSVEPRSPLHF; DNA: TGTGCCAGCAGCGTAGAACCGAGGTCACCCCTCCACTTT
D: TRBD1; size: .; J: TRBJ2-7; V: TRBV28; CDR3: CASSVPGQRISYEQYF; DNA: TGTGCCAGCAGTGTCCCGGGACAGAGAATCTCCTACGAGCAGTACTTC
D: .; size: .; J: TRBJ2-3; V: TRBV20-1; CDR3: CSAPTPGSWSTDTQYF; DNA: TGCAGTGCCCCAACCCCCGGGAGTTGGAGCACAGATACGCAGTATTTT
D: TRBD1; size: .; J: TRBJ1-4; V: TRBV3-1; CDR3: CASSQEHRGNEKLFF; DNA: TGTGCCAGCAGCCAAGAGCACAGGGGAAATGAAAAACTGTTTTTT
D: TRBD1; size: .; J: TRBJ1-3; V: TRBV29-1; CDR3: CSVGQGSGNTIYF; DNA: TGCAGCGTTGGACAGGGCTCTGGAAACACCATATATTTT
D: TRBD2; size: .; J: TRBJ2-1; V: TRBV29-1; CDR3: CSVDEYRTSGGAESYNEQFF; DNA: TGCAGCGTTGACGAATACCGGACTAGCGGGGGGGCCGAATCCTACAATGAGCAGTTCTTC
D: TRBD2; size: once; J: TRBJ2-1; V: TRBV5-1; CDR3: CASSAPGTSGSSSYNEQFF; DNA: TGCGCCAGCAGCGCCCCCGGGACTAGCGGGTCGAGCTCCTACAATGAGCAGTTCTTC
D: .; size: .; J: TRBJ1-1; V: TRBV10-1; CDR3: CASSGNLGTEAFF; DNA: TGCGCCAGCAGCGGAAATTTGGGCACTGAAGCTTTCTTT
D: .; size: .; J: TRBJ1-6; V: TRBV6-1; CDR3: CASRPWEQTVNSPLHF; DNA: TGTGCCAGCAGACCCTGGGAGCAGACCGTAAATTCACCCCTCCACTTT
D: .; size: .; J: TRBJ1-6; V: TRBV30; CDR3: CAWSVMVDNSPLHF; DNA: TGTGCCTGGAGTGTAATGGTGGATAATTCACCCCTCCACTTT
D: TRBD1; size: .; J: TRBJ1-3; V: TRBV30; CDR3: CAWSVRQGPGNTIYF; DNA: TGTGCCTGGAGCGTTCGACAGGGGCCGGGAAACACCATATATTTT
D: TRBD1; size: .; J: TRBJ1-2; V: TRBV30; CDR3: CAWTPGGTGPNYGYTF; DNA: TGTGCCTGGACCCCAGGAGGGACAGGGCCTAACTATGGCTACACCTTC
D: .; size: .; J: TRBJ1-6; V: TRBV30; CDR3: CAWSNRGYNSPLHF; DNA: TGTGCCTGGAGTAATAGGGGGTATAATTCACCCCTCCACTTT
D: .; size: .; J: TRBJ2-5; V: TRBV27; CDR3: CASSLSSGRHTEETQYF; DNA: TGTGCCAGCAGTTTATCCTCAGGCCGACATACCGAAGAGACCCAGTACTTC
D: .; size: .; J: TRBJ2-7; V: TRBV15; CDR3: CATSQNRAGEQYF; DNA: TGTGCCACCAGTCAGAACAGGGCGGGCGAGCAGTACTTC
D: TRBD2; size: .; J: TRBJ2-2; V: TRBV6-6; CDR3: CASSYWGGDTGELFF; DNA: TGTGCCAGCAGTTACTGGGGAGGGGACACCGGGGAGCTGTTTTTT
D: .; size: once; J: TRBJ2-1; V: TRBV6-1; CDR3: CASIRRGADNEQFF; DNA: TGTGCCAGCATCCGCAGGGGGGCGGACAATGAGCAGTTCTTC
D: TRBD1; size: .; J: TRBJ1-3; V: TRBV29-1; CDR3: CSVGQGNMNTIYF; DNA: TGCAGCGTCGGACAGGGGAATATGAACACCATATATTTT
D: .; size: once; J: TRBJ1-5; V: TRBV30; CDR3: CAWSAPRQRNQPQHF; DNA: TGTGCCTGGAGTGCTCCTAGACAGAGGAATCAGCCCCAGCATTTT